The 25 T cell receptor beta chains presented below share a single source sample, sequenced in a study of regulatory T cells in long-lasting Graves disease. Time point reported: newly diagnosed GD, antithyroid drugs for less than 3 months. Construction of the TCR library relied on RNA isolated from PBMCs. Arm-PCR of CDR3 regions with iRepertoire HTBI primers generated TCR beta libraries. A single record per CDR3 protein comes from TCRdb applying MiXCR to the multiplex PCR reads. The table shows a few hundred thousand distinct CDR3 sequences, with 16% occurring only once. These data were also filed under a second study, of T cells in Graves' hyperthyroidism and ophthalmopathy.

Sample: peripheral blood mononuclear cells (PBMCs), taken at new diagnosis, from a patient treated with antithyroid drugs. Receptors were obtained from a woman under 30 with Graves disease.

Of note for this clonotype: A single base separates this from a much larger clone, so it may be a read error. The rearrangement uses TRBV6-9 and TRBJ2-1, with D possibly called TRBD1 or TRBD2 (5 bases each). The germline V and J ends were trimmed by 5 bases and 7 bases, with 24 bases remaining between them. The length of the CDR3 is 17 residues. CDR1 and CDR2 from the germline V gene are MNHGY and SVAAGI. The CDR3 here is CASSLFPGRGRENEQFF. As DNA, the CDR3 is TGTGCCAGCAGTCTATTCCCGGGACGGGGAAGGGAAAATGAGCAGTTCTTC.

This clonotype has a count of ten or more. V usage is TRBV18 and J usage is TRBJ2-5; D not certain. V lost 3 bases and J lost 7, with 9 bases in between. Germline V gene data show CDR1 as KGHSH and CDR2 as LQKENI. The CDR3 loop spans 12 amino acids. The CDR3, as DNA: TGTGCCAGCTCACCCTCTTTCGGGACCCAGTACTTC. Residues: CASSPSFGTQYF.

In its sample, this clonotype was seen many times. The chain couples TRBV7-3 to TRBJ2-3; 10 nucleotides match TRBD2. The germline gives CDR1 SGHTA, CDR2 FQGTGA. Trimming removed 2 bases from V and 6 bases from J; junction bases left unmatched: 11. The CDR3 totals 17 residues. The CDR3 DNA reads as TGTGCCAGCAGCTTAGCCTCGGCTAGCGGGAGTTGGGATACGCAGTATTTT. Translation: CASSLASASGSWDTQYF.

The CDR3 reads CASTLNSNQPQHF. The CDR3 nucleotides are TGTGCCAGCACCCTAAATAGCAATCAGCCCCAGCATTTT. The chain joins TRBV6-1 to TRBJ1-5; D gene uncertain. Germline V gene sequence: CDR1 MNHNS, CDR2 SASEGT. The V end was cut by 7 bases, the J end by 0 bases, with 7 bases between. There are 13 residues in the CDR3.

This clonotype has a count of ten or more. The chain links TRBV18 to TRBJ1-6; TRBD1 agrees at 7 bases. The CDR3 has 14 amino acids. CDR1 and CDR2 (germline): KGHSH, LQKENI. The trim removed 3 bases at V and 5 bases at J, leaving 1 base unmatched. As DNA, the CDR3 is TGTGCCAGCTCACCGGACAGGCATAATTCACCCCTCCACTTT. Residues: CASSPDRHNSPLHF. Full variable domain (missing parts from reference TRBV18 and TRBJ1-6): NAGVMQNPRHLVRRRGQEARLRCSPMKGHSHVYWYRQLPEEGLKFMVYLQKENIIDESGMPKERFSAEFPKEGPSILRIQQVVRGDSAAYFCASSPDRHNSPLHFGNGTRLTVT.

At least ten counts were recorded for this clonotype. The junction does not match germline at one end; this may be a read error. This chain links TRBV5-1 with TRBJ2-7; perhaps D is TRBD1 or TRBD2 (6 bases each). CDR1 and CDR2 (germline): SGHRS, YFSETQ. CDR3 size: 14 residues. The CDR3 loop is CASSLGGISYEQYF. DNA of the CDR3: TGTGCCAGCAGCTTAGGGGGGATTAGCTACGAGCAGTACTTC.

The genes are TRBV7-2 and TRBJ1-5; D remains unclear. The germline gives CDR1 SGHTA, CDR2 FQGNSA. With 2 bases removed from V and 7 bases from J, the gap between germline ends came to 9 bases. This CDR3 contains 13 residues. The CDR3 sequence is CASSLRPGQPQHF. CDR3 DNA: TGTGCCAGCAGCTTAAGGCCAGGCCAGCCCCAGCATTTT.

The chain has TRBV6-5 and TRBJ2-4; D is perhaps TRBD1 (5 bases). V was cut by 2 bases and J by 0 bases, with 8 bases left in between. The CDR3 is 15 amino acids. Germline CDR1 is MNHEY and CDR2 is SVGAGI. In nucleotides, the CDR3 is TGTGCCAGCAGTTACGGGGCAGGAGCCAAAAACATTCAGTACTTC. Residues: CASSYGAGAKNIQYF.

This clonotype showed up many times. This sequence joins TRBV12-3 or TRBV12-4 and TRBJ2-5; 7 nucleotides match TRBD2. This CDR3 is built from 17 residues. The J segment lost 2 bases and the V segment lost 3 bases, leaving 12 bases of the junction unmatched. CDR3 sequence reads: CASSFALGGSGQETQYF. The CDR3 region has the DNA TGTGCCAGCAGTTTCGCCCTCGGCGGGAGCGGTCAAGAGACCCAGTACTTC.

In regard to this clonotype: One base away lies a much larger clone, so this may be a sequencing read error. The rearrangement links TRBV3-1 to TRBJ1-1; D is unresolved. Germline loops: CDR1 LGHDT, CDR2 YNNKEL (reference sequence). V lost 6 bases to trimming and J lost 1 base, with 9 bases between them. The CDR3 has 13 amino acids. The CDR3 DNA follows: TGTGCCAGCAGAGAGGAGAGGAACACTGAAGCTTTCTTT. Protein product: CASREERNTEAFF.

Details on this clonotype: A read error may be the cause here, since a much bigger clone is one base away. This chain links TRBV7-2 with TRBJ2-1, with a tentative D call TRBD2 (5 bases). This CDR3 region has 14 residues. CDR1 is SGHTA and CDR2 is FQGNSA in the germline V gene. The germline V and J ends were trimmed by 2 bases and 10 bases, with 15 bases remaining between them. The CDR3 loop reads CASSLPQTRYEQFF. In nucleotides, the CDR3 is TGTGCCAGCAGCTTACCGCAAACTAGGTACGAGCAGTTCTTC.

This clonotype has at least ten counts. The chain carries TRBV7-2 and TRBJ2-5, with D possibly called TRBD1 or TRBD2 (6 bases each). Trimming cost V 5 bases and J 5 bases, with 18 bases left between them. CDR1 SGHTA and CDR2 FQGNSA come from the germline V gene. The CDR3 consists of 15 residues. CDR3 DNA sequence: TGTGCCAGCAGCCCCCCTGGGGGGCTTAGGGAGACCCAGTACTTC. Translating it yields CASSPPGGLRETQYF.

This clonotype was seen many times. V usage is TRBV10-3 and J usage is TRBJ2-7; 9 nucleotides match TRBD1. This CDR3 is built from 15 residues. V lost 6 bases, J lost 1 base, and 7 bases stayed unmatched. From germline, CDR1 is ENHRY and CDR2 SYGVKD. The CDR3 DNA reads TGTGCCATCAGCCAGACCGGGACAGGGTCCTACGAGCAGTACTTC. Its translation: CAISQTGTGSYEQYF.

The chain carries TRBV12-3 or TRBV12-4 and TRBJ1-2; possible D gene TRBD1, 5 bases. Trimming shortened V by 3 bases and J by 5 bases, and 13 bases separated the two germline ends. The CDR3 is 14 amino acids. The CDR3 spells CASSLGTGLYGYTF. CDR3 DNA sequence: TGTGCCAGCAGTTTGGGTACAGGTCTTTATGGCTACACCTTC.

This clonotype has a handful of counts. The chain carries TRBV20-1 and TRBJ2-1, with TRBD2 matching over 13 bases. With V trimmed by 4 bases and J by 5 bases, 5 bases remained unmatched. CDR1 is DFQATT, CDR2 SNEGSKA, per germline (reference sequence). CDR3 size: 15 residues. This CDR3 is CSAIPGLAGNNEQFF. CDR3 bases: TGCAGTGCTATACCGGGACTAGCGGGAAACAATGAGCAGTTCTTC.

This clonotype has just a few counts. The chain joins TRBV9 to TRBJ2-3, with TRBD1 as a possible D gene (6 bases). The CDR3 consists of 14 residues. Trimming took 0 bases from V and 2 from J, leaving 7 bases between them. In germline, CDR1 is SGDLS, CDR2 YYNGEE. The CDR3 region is CASSVGDTTDTQYF. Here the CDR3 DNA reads TGTGCCAGCAGCGTAGGGGACACCACAGATACGCAGTATTTT.

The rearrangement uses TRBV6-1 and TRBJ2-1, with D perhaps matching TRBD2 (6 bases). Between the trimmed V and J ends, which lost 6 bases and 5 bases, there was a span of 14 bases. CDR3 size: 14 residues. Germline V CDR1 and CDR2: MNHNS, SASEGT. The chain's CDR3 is CASRLAGLNNEQFF. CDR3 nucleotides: TGTGCCAGCAGATTGGCGGGACTCAACAATGAGCAGTTCTTC.

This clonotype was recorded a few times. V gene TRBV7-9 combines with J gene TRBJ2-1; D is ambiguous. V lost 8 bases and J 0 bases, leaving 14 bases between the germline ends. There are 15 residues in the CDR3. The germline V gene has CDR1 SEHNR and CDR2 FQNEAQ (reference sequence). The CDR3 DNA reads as TGTGCCAGCCTCCCGCCTCAAAACTCCTACAATGAGCAGTTCTTC. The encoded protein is CASLPPQNSYNEQFF.

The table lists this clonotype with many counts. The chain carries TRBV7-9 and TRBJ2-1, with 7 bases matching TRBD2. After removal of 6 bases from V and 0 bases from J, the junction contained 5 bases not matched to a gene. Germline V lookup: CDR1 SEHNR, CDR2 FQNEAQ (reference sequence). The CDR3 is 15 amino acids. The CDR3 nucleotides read TGTGCCAGCAGTAGAGCGGGGACCTCCTACAATGAGCAGTTCTTC. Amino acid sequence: CASSRAGTSYNEQFF.

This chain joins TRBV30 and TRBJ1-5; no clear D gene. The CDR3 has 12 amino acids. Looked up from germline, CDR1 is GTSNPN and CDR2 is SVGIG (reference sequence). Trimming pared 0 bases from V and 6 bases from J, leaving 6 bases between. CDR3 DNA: TGTGCCTGGAGTGTAAATAGTCAGCCCCAGCATTTT. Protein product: CAWSVNSQPQHF.

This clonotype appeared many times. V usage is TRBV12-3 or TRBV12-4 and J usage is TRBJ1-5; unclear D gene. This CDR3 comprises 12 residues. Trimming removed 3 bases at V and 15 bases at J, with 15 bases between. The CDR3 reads CASSLGLGTWHF. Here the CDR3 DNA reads TGTGCCAGCAGTTTGGGGTTAGGTACTTGGCATTTT.

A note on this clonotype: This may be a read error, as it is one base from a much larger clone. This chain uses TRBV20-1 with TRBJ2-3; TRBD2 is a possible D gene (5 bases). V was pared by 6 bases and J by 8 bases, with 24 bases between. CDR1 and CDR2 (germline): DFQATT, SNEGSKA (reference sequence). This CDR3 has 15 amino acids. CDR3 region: CSANGPADALVTQYF. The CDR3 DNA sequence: TGCAGTGCAAACGGACCAGCGGACGCCTTGGTTACGCAGTATTTT.

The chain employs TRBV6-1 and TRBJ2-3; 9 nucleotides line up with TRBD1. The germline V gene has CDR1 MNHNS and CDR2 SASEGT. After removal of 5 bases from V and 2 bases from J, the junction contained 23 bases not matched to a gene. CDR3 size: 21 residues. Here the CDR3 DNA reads TGTGCCAGCAGTCGAAGCTTGGGGACAGGGTCGCTCGCGGGGATCACAGATACGCAGTATTTT. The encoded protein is CASSRSLGTGSLAGITDTQYF.

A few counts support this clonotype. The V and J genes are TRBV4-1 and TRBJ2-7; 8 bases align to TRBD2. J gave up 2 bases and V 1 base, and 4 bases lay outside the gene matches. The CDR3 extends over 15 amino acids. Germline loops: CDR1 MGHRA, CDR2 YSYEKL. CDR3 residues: CASSQGLATTYEQYF. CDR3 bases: TGCGCCAGCAGCCAAGGACTAGCGACGACCTACGAGCAGTACTTC.

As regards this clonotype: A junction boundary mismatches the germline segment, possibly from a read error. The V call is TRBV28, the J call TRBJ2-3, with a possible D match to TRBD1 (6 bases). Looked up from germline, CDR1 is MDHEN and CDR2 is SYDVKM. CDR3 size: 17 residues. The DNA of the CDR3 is TGTGCCAGCAGTACTTGGACAGCATCTCCTAGCACAGATGCGCAGTATTTT. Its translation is CASSTWTASPSTDAQYF.